A single sample is the source of the 11 T cell receptor beta chains below, sequenced in a study of T cells in Graves' hyperthyroidism and ophthalmopathy. It was RNA transcripts that yielded the amplified TCR beta CDR3 regions. The HTBI primer set served for first-round RT-PCR of the TCR CDR3. Each CDR3 protein is one row after TCRdb ran MiXCR on the multiplex PCR reads. The sample lists some 350,000 distinct CDR3 sequences; roughly 25% were seen once. The source material was blood. These receptor sequences come from a man over 45 with Graves' hyperthyroidism.

There are many counts of this clonotype. The chain has TRBV7-9 and TRBJ2-1, with no clear D. Germline V gene sequence: CDR1 SEHNR, CDR2 FQNEAQ (reference sequence). Trimming left V 1 base short and J 1 base short, with 8 bases between. This CDR3 spans 15 amino acids. This CDR3 reads CASSLGSASYNEQFF. CDR3 nucleotide sequence: TGTGCCAGCAGCTTAGGTTCAGCTTCCTACAATGAGCAGTTCTTC. Using reference TRBV7-9 and TRBJ2-1 for the parts outside the CDR3, the full variable domain is DTGVSQNPRHKITKRGQNVTFRCDPISEHNRLYWYRQTLGQGPEFLTYFQNEAQLEKSRLLSDRFSAERPKGSFSTLEIQRTEQGDSAMYLCASSLGSASYNEQFFGPGTRLTVL.

In this sample, this clonotype turned up a few times. This chain joins TRBV5-1 and TRBJ2-7; 13 bases line up with TRBD2. Germline-derived CDR1 and CDR2 are SGHRS and YFSETQ. The ends lost 0 bases at V and 5 bases at J; junction bases unmatched: 2. The CDR3 has 15 residues. The CDR3 region has the DNA TGCGCCAGCAGCTTGGTGACTAGCGGGAGGAACGAGCAGTACTTC. Translation gives CASSLVTSGRNEQYF.

This clonotype showed up just a few times. The V gene is TRBV10-3, the J gene TRBJ1-6; D is uncertain. In germline, CDR1 is ENHRY, CDR2 SYGVKD. With 8 bases removed from V and 10 bases from J, the gap between germline ends came to 12 bases. The CDR3 has 12 amino acids. The CDR3 coding sequence is TGTGCCATCCGAGCGGAAGCCTCACCCCTCCACTTT. Translation: CAIRAEASPLHF.

The chain recombines TRBV6-1 with TRBJ2-5, with D perhaps matching TRBD1 (5 bases). Germline V gene data show CDR1 as MNHNS and CDR2 as SASEGT. CDR3 size: 16 residues. V gave up 6 bases and J gave up 4 bases, with 21 bases separating them. The CDR3 loop reads CASSLTQGPKAETQYF. The CDR3 region has the DNA TGTGCCAGCAGCCTTACGCAGGGTCCAAAAGCAGAGACCCAGTACTTC.

The chain carries TRBV7-3 and TRBJ2-3, with no clear D. Per germline, CDR1 SGHTA and CDR2 FQGTGA. The CDR3 length is 15 residues. Trimming left V 3 bases short and J 0 bases short, with 10 bases between. The CDR3 loop is CASSFEASSTDTQYF. The CDR3 DNA follows: TGTGCCAGCAGCTTTGAGGCTTCTAGCACAGATACGCAGTATTTT. The full variable domain, completed using reference TRBV7-3 and TRBJ2-3, is GAGVSQTPSNKVTEKGKYVELRCDPISGHTALYWYRQSLGQGPEFLIYFQGTGAADDSGLPNDRFFAVRPEGSVSTLKIQRTERGDSAVYLCASSFEASSTDTQYFGPGTRLTVL.

This clonotype was counted at least ten times. V and J are TRBV11-2 and TRBJ2-5, with D possibly being TRBD2 (6 bases). CDR1 is SGHAT, CDR2 FQNNGV, per germline. CDR3 length: 16 residues. The V end lost 1 base, the J end lost 4 bases, and 16 bases lay between the germline ends. CDR3 amino acids: CASSLVVGGVGETQYF. The CDR3 DNA sequence: TGTGCCAGCAGCTTAGTGGTGGGAGGCGTCGGAGAGACCCAGTACTTC.

V is TRBV5-1 and J is TRBJ2-1; TRBD2 is a possible D gene (6 bases). V dropped 4 bases and J dropped 7 bases, with 12 bases sitting between them. CDR3 size: 13 residues. The V gene's germline CDR1 is SGHRS and CDR2 YFSETQ. In DNA, the CDR3 is TGCGCCAGCAGCCCTAGCGTATATAATGAGCAGTTCTTC. Its protein product is CASSPSVYNEQFF.

This clonotype has ten or more counts. This chain connects TRBV28 to TRBJ2-1; TRBD2 aligns across 16 bases. V was clipped by 5 bases and J by 2 bases; unmatched bases: 9. The germline V gene encodes CDR1 MDHEN and CDR2 SYDVKM. The CDR3 consists of 19 residues. CDR3 sequence reads: CASSIPGLAGGPTYNEQFF. CDR3 bases: TGTGCCAGCAGTATACCGGGACTAGCGGGAGGGCCTACCTACAATGAGCAGTTCTTC.

The chain employs TRBV7-9 and TRBJ2-1; D gene uncertain. This CDR3 is 12 amino acids long. Trimming took off 3 bases at V and 7 bases at J, with 7 bases between the two ends. CDR1 is SEHNR and CDR2 is FQNEAQ in the germline V gene (reference sequence). CDR3 protein: CASSFQTNEQFF. CDR3 in DNA: TGTGCCAGCAGCTTCCAGACTAATGAGCAGTTCTTC. The complete variable domain, with remaining parts taken from reference TRBV7-9 and TRBJ2-1, reads DTGVSQNPRHKITKRGQNVTFRCDPISEHNRLYWYRQTLGQGPEFLTYFQNEAQLEKSRLLSDRFSAERPKGSFSTLEIQRTEQGDSAMYLCASSFQTNEQFFGPGTRLTVL.

The chain has TRBV12-5 and TRBJ2-3; D might be TRBD2 (5 bases). The CDR3 totals 15 residues. Trimming stripped 0 bases from V and 0 bases from J, with 7 bases between. From germline, CDR1 is LGHNT and CDR2 FRNRAP. As DNA, the CDR3 is TGTGCTAGTGGTTTGGTAGGCGGGAGCACAGATACGCAGTATTTT. This encodes CASGLVGGSTDTQYF.

This clonotype was observed many times. This sequence joins TRBV28 and TRBJ1-2, with D unclear. There are 12 residues in the CDR3. Looked up from germline, CDR1 is MDHEN and CDR2 is SYDVKM. Between the trimmed V and J ends, which lost 3 bases and 5 bases, there was a span of 7 bases. The CDR3 region is CASSLRNYGYTF. As DNA, the CDR3 is TGTGCCAGCAGTTTGCGAAATTATGGCTACACCTTC.